This entry lists 5 T cell receptor beta chains sequenced from one sample in a study of radiation and T cells in renal cell carcinoma. Assay: immunoSEQ multiplex PCR; the TCRdb copy retains only in-frame clones and omits some. This repertoire shows approximately 110,000 clones, approximately 82% found once; its top ten account for around 3%. Time point reported: baseline pretreatment blood. The treatment: 15 Gy SBRT to primary tumor, nephrectomy 4 weeks later. Material: blood, obtained from a patient whose treatment included radiotherapy and nephrectomy. All receptors derive from a woman aged 60-75 years with renal cell carcinoma.

Written as DNA, the CDR3 is TGTGCCACCCATGGGGGTGGAAACACCGGGGAGCTGTTTTTT. It yields the protein CATHGGGNTGELFF. The J gene is TRBJ2-2, the V gene TRBV10-3; D tentatively fits TRBD1 or TRBD2 (5 bases each). The V end lost 10 bases, the J end lost 2 bases, and 14 bases lay between the germline ends. The CDR3 extends over 14 amino acids. Germline CDR1 is ENHRY and CDR2 is SYGVKD.

Regarding this clone: Within the sample, other DNA sequences also encode this same CDR3. This chain joins TRBV18 and TRBJ2-6, with 9 positions matching TRBD1. Losses at the gene ends were 6 bases for V and 0 bases for J; bases not matched to a gene: 9. The germline V gene encodes CDR1 KGHSH and CDR2 LQKENI. This CDR3 comprises 18 residues. The CDR3 nucleotides read TGTGCCAGCTCTTCGAGGACAGGGGATAGCTCTGGGGCCAACGTCCTGACTTTC. It encodes CASSSRTGDSSGANVLTF.

This clone was detected only a few times. The chain recombines TRBV14 with TRBJ1-1; D is undetermined. V lost 1 base, J lost 1 base, and 10 bases lay in between. From germline, CDR1 is SGHDN and CDR2 FVKESK. The CDR3 runs 15 residues. The CDR3 sequence: CASSQAADSNTEAFF. CDR3 nucleotides: TGTGCCAGCAGCCAAGCGGCAGATTCGAACACTGAAGCTTTCTTT.

This sequence joins TRBV5-1 and TRBJ1-1; TRBD1 agrees at 8 bases. J was trimmed by 5 bases and V by 0 bases; bases with no gene match: 6. CDR1 and CDR2 (germline): SGHRS, YFSETQ. CDR3 size: 15 residues. The CDR3 spells CASSLGRGRVTEAFF. The CDR3, as DNA: TGCGCCAGCAGCTTGGGCAGGGGGCGGGTTACTGAAGCTTTCTTT.

This sequence joins TRBV15 and TRBJ2-3; no definite D call. The length of the CDR3 is 15 residues. The V end was cut by 1 base, the J end by 0 bases, with 8 bases between. Germline V gene data show CDR1 as LNHNV and CDR2 as YYDKDF (reference sequence). CDR3 region: CATSRGTPSTDTQYF. The CDR3 DNA sequence: TGTGCCACCAGCAGAGGGACCCCAAGCACAGATACGCAGTATTTT.